What follows is one T cell receptor (beta chain) and its context. Enrolled during active infection, Seattle patients were then followed longitudinally. This specimen comes from a study of blood T cell repertoires in COVID-19. Background on the study: The origin of the acute and convalescent COVID-19 samples was the United States, Italy and Spain. In each case, the material was cDNA or gDNA derived from T cells, B-cell-depleted T cells, or PBMCs.

Sequencing was performed with immunoSEQ multiplex PCR; in TCRdb, only in-frame clones are kept and a portion is missing. The sample includes a few hundred thousand clones, approximately 91% of them seen just once. V lost 4 bases and J lost 6; bases outside the gene matches: 3. Germline lookup yields CDR1 KGHSH and CDR2 LQKENI. The CDR3 is 13 amino acids. The sample comprised peripheral blood. The sequence derives from a woman aged 30 to 39 with COVID-19, enrolled during active disease. V usage is TRBV18 and J usage is TRBJ2-7; TRBD1 agrees at 10 bases. The CDR3 sequence: CASSRDRGGEQYF. The CDR3 DNA sequence: TGTGCCAGCTCACGGGACAGGGGTGGCGAGCAGTACTTC. The complete variable domain, with remaining parts taken from reference TRBV18 and TRBJ2-7, reads NAGVMQNPRHLVRRRGQEARLRCSPMKGHSHVYWYRQLPEEGLKFMVYLQKENIIDESGMPKERFSAEFPKEGPSILRIQQVVRGDSAAYFCASSRDRGGEQYFGPGTRLTVT.